Each of the 25 T cell receptor beta chains below was sequenced from the same sample in a study of shared clonotypes between healthy human individuals. Profiled with immunoSEQ multiplex PCR; TCRdb holds only in-frame clones, not every one. The repertoire holds a few million clones, around 94% seen once, with over 0.12% in the top ten. What was sequenced was naive CD4+ T cells sorted from blood. As for subset: CD45RA+ positively selected. The receptors shown here come from a man between 18 and 35 years old in good health.

A single count supports this clone. The chain recombines TRBV5-1 with TRBJ2-1, with D perhaps matching TRBD2 (6 bases). Germline CDR1 reads SGHRS; CDR2 reads YFSETQ. The CDR3 runs to 15 residues. V was trimmed by 4 bases and J by 0 bases, leaving 11 bases between them. CDR3 sequence reads: CASSPGGNSYNEQFF. In DNA form, the CDR3 reads TGCGCCAGCAGCCCGGGCGGGAACTCCTACAATGAGCAGTTCTTC.

This chain connects TRBV5-1 to TRBJ2-5; 10 nucleotides line up with TRBD1. There are 15 residues in the CDR3. Germline-derived CDR1 and CDR2 are SGHRS and YFSETQ. V trimming: 4 bases; J trimming: 3 bases; junction bases outside the gene matches: 6. The DNA of the CDR3 is TGCGCCAGCAGCGCGCCCGGGACAGGGGAAGAGACCCAGTACTTC. It specifies CASSAPGTGEETQYF.

The chain links TRBV28 to TRBJ2-7; D remains ambiguous. V lost 5 bases to trimming and J lost 6 bases, with 20 bases between them. This CDR3 contains 15 residues. Germline lookup yields CDR1 MDHEN and CDR2 SYDVKM. The chain's CDR3 is CASSVGRDIFSEQYF. The DNA of the CDR3 is TGTGCCAGCAGTGTCGGTCGCGACATCTTTTCCGAGCAGTACTTC.

The chain is built from TRBV7-9 and TRBJ2-1, with a possible D match to TRBD1 (6 bases). Deletions cut 6 bases from V and 5 bases from J, with 17 bases between. Germline V gene lookup returns CDR1 SEHNR and CDR2 FQNEAQ (reference sequence). CDR3 length equals 15 residues. The CDR3 here is CASRLPGAVNNEQFF. The CDR3 nucleotides read TGTGCCAGCAGACTCCCAGGGGCCGTAAACAATGAGCAGTTCTTC.

V is TRBV6-6 and J is TRBJ2-1; perhaps TRBD1 as D (6 bases). V was shortened by 3 bases and J by 7 bases, with 13 bases between the two germline ends. Germline V gene data show CDR1 as MNHNY and CDR2 as SVGAGI (reference sequence). The CDR3 extends over 14 amino acids. This CDR3 is CASSYNRVENEQFF. The CDR3 coding sequence is TGTGCCAGCAGTTATAACAGGGTGGAAAATGAGCAGTTCTTC.

This rearrangement joins TRBV4-3 to TRBJ2-1; 10 bases map to TRBD2. In germline, CDR1 is LGHNA, CDR2 YSLEER. The CDR3 covers 16 residues. V lost 0 bases to trimming and J lost 5 bases; unmatched junction nucleotides: 4. In nucleotides, the CDR3 is TGCGCCAGCAGCCAAGAAGGGCTAGCGGGAGACAATGAGCAGTTCTTC. This gives the protein CASSQEGLAGDNEQFF.

The V call is TRBV7-2, the J call TRBJ2-7; D possibly matches TRBD1 or TRBD2 (6 bases each). Germline CDR1 SGHTA, CDR2 FQGNSA. With 0 bases removed from V and 5 bases from J, the gap between germline ends came to 11 bases. This CDR3 is built from 14 residues. The CDR3 DNA follows: TGTGCCAGCAGCTTAGCGGGGGGCCCCAACGAGCAGTACTTC. This translates into CASSLAGGPNEQYF. The entire variable domain, with the rest obtained from reference TRBV7-2 and TRBJ2-7, is as follows: GAGVSQSPSNKVTEKGKDVELRCDPISGHTALYWYRQSLGQGLEFLIYFQGNSAPDKSGLPSDRFSAERTGGSVSTLTIQRTQQEDSAVYLCASSLAGGPNEQYFGPGTRLTVT.

The chain joins TRBV4-1 to TRBJ2-4; no clear D. CDR3 length: 15 amino acids. Germline V gene lookup returns CDR1 MGHRA and CDR2 YSYEKL. V lost 4 bases, J lost 6 bases, and 16 bases lay in between. This CDR3 reads CASSRLMVVGNIQYF. The CDR3 region has the DNA TGCGCCAGCAGCCGGTTAATGGTGGTGGGAAACATTCAGTACTTC.

The genes are TRBV5-4 and TRBJ1-1, with D possibly TRBD1 on 6 matching bases. The ends were cut back, 0 bases at V and 7 bases at J, with 16 bases in the middle. Germline lookup yields CDR1 SGHNT and CDR2 YYREEE (reference sequence). The CDR3 spans 15 residues. CDR3 in amino acids: CASSLVGRGGSEAFF. The CDR3 DNA reads as TGTGCCAGCAGCTTGGTAGGCAGGGGAGGGAGTGAAGCTTTCTTT.

This chain uses TRBV30 with TRBJ2-1, with D perhaps TRBD1 (5 bases). Trimming pared 5 bases from V and 6 bases from J, leaving 14 bases between. Germline V gene data show CDR1 as GTSNPN and CDR2 as SVGIG (reference sequence). This CDR3 has 13 amino acids. The CDR3 loop is CAWQAGKVNEQFF. CDR3 coding DNA: TGTGCCTGGCAGGCAGGGAAAGTCAATGAGCAGTTCTTC. The full variable domain, rest sourced from reference TRBV30 and TRBJ2-1, is SQTIHQWPATLVQPVGSPLSLECTVEGTSNPNLYWYRQAAGRGLQLLFYSVGIGQISSEVPQNLSASRPQDRQFILSSKKLLLSDSGFYLCAWQAGKVNEQFFGPGTRLTVL.

The rearrangement links TRBV10-1 to TRBJ2-1; 9 bases fit TRBD2. Germline lookup yields CDR1 WNHNN and CDR2 SYGVQD (reference sequence). This CDR3 contains 15 residues. The V segment lost 4 bases and the J segment 7 bases; nucleotides outside the gene matches: 8. Here the CDR3 reads CASSASSGDVNEQFF. As DNA, the CDR3 is TGCGCCAGCAGTGCTTCTAGCGGGGACGTGAATGAGCAGTTCTTC.

The chain combines TRBV6-5 with TRBJ1-1; D is undetermined. Germline assignment: CDR1 MNHEY and CDR2 SVGAGI. This CDR3 comprises 12 residues. The V gene lost 7 bases and the J gene lost 5 bases, with 11 bases spanning the gap. The CDR3 sequence is CASTVSGTEAFF. The CDR3 DNA follows: TGTGCCAGCACAGTCTCGGGGACTGAAGCTTTCTTT.

V and J are TRBV5-1 and TRBJ2-5; D not certain. CDR3 size: 13 residues. Germline values: CDR1 SGHRS, CDR2 YFSETQ. V shed 2 bases and J shed 5 bases, with 10 bases lying between them. CDR3 coding DNA: TGCGCCAGCAGCTTCGGTGTAGGGGAGACCCAGTACTTC. Translating gives CASSFGVGETQYF. The full variable domain, in which reference TRBV5-1 and TRBJ2-5 provide the parts outside the CDR3, is KAGVTQTPRYLIKTRGQQVTLSCSPISGHRSVSWYQQTPGQGLQFLFEYFSETQRNKGNFPGRFSGRQFSNSRSEMNVSTLELGDSALYLCASSFGVGETQYFGPGTRLLVL.

The gene calls are TRBV4-3 and TRBJ2-1; TRBD2 might be the D (5 bases). The V and J ends lost 2 bases and 0 bases respectively, with 14 bases between them. The CDR3 totals 17 residues. The V gene's germline CDR1 is LGHNA and CDR2 YSLEER. CDR3 sequence: CASSQQDSVSSYNEQFF. CDR3 sequence (DNA): TGCGCCAGCAGCCAACAGGATAGCGTAAGCTCCTACAATGAGCAGTTCTTC.

V gene TRBV30 combines with J gene TRBJ1-4, with D possibly matching TRBD1 (6 bases). Trimming cost V 0 bases and J 9 bases, with 14 bases left between them. This CDR3 is 14 amino acids long. Germline-derived CDR1 and CDR2 are GTSNPN and SVGIG (reference sequence). CDR3 DNA: TGTGCCTGGAGTGTACAGGGTGGTGCTCAAAAACTGTTTTTT. Its protein is CAWSVQGGAQKLFF.

The chain carries TRBV12-5 and TRBJ1-1; D gene ambiguous. The CDR3 is made up of 13 amino acids. CDR1 LGHNT and CDR2 FRNRAP come from the germline V gene. The V and J ends lost 0 bases and 8 bases respectively, with 10 bases between them. The CDR3 sequence: CASGLVPGREAFF. The CDR3 DNA follows: TGTGCTAGTGGTTTGGTACCGGGCAGGGAAGCTTTCTTT.

V usage is TRBV5-4 and J usage is TRBJ2-1, with D possibly being TRBD2 (6 bases). Per the germline V gene, CDR1 is SGHNT and CDR2 is YYREEE (reference sequence). V lost 0 bases and J lost 2, with 12 bases in between. The CDR3 has 16 residues. The CDR3 is CASSLGGRGTYNEQFF. The CDR3 DNA is TGTGCCAGCAGCTTGGGGGGCCGCGGGACCTACAATGAGCAGTTCTTC.

This chain uses TRBV7-2 with TRBJ2-3; no reliable D call. The CDR3 is 14 residues long. Between the trimmed V and J ends, which lost 6 bases and 0 bases, there was a span of 10 bases. The germline gives CDR1 SGHTA, CDR2 FQGNSA. The CDR3 loop is CASSHRRSTDTQYF. CDR3 sequence (DNA): TGTGCCAGCAGTCACCGGCGGAGCACAGATACGCAGTATTTT. Complete variable domain (other parts from reference TRBV7-2 and TRBJ2-3): GAGVSQSPSNKVTEKGKDVELRCDPISGHTALYWYRQSLGQGLEFLIYFQGNSAPDKSGLPSDRFSAERTGGSVSTLTIQRTQQEDSAVYLCASSHRRSTDTQYFGPGTRLTVL.

The chain links TRBV19 to TRBJ1-2; unclear D gene. V was trimmed by 11 bases and J by 1 base, leaving 20 bases between them. Germline CDR1 LNHDA, CDR2 SQIVND (reference sequence). This CDR3 region has 15 residues. Here the CDR3 reads CASLPGEANNYGYTF. DNA of the CDR3: TGTGCCTCCCTCCCCGGAGAGGCAAATAACTATGGCTACACCTTC.

The CDR3 DNA sequence: TGTGCCAGCTCAGCGACGCCATTTGGAAACACCATATATTTT. Translated, it gives CASSATPFGNTIYF. The chain combines TRBV18 with TRBJ1-3; D gene uncertain. This CDR3 has 14 amino acids. Germline assignment: CDR1 KGHSH and CDR2 LQKENI. V was clipped by 5 bases and J by 3 bases, with 11 bases between them.

This chain links TRBV7-9 with TRBJ2-2, with D perhaps assigned TRBD1 or TRBD2 (5 bases each). Germline loops: CDR1 SEHNR, CDR2 FQNEAQ (reference sequence). Trimming shortened V by 4 bases and J by 7 bases, and 16 bases separated the two germline ends. The CDR3 is made up of 15 amino acids. The CDR3 nucleotides are TGTGCCAGCAGCTCCCCCCGGGGCGGAGACGGGGAGCTGTTTTTT. This translates into CASSSPRGGDGELFF.

The chain is built from TRBV19 and TRBJ2-7; 11 bases agree with TRBD2. Looked up from germline, CDR1 is LNHDA and CDR2 is SQIVND (reference sequence). The length of the CDR3 is 16 residues. V lost 4 bases, J lost 4 bases, and 9 bases stayed unmatched. CDR3 bases: TGTGCCAGTAGTAAGACCGGGACTAGCGGACTGTACGAGCAGTACTTC. Encoded protein: CASSKTGTSGLYEQYF.

V usage is TRBV21-1 and J usage is TRBJ2-7. TRBV21-1 is a documented pseudogene. The CDR3 covers 10 residues. The CDR3 loop is CASNPEEQYF. In DNA form, the CDR3 reads TGTGCCAGCAACCCTGAAGAGCAGTACTTC.

For this clone: The sample carries other DNA sequences with the same CDR3. The chain links TRBV29-1 to TRBJ2-7, with a possible D match to TRBD1 (5 bases). The germline V gene encodes CDR1 SQVTM and CDR2 ANQGSEA. V lost 6 bases and J lost 1, with 7 bases in between. The CDR3 contains 11 residues. The CDR3, as DNA: TGCAGCGTACAGGATTCCTACGAGCAGTACTTC. This encodes CSVQDSYEQYF.

CDR3 protein: CASSNPTQTGANVLTF. DNA of the CDR3: TGTGCCAGTAGTAACCCCACGCAGACTGGGGCCAACGTCCTGACTTTC. The chain carries TRBV19 and TRBJ2-6; D call uncertain. Looked up from germline, CDR1 is LNHDA and CDR2 is SQIVND (reference sequence). CDR3 length: 16 amino acids. Trimming shortened V by 4 bases and J by 2 bases, and 12 bases separated the two germline ends. The full variable domain, its missing parts supplied by reference TRBV19 and TRBJ2-6, is DGGITQSPKYLFRKEGQNVTLSCEQNLNHDAMYWYRQDPGQGLRLIYYSQIVNDFQKGDIAEGYSVSREKKESFPLTVTSAQKNPTAFYLCASSNPTQTGANVLTFGAGSRLTVL.